This T cell receptor beta chain was sequenced for a study of low-dose radiotherapy and immunotherapy resistance in tumors. With TRAV- and TRBV-specific primers, first-strand cDNA was made, covering the alpha and beta chains. It was with a constant-region primer and a V-primer adapter that TCRs were amplified over 20 PCR cycles. Via MiXCR, TCRdb re-called the reads, giving one row per CDR3 protein. The table has around 100,000 distinct CDR3 sequences, under 25% seen once. This clonotype turned up a few times. Time point noted: after trial treatment. Described treatment: LDRT plus nivolumab, ipilimumab, low-dose cyclophosphamide and aspirin (RACIN trial). V lost 6 bases to trimming and J lost 6 bases, with 11 bases between them. Germline lookup yields CDR1 MDHEN and CDR2 SYDVKM. The CDR3 extends over 13 amino acids.

This sequence was found in a male donor with prostate cancer. The sequenced sample was PBMCs, obtained after low-dose radiotherapy plus immunotherapy. The chain links TRBV28 to TRBJ2-2; D perhaps matches TRBD2 (5 bases). This CDR3 is CASSLGGPGELFF. CDR3 bases: TGTGCCAGCAGCCTCGGAGGCCCCGGGGAGCTGTTTTTT.